A selection of T cell receptor beta chains follows, all from one sample in a study of cytomegalovirus exposure and HLA in healthy donors. Sequencing used immunoSEQ multiplex PCR; TCRdb keeps in-frame clones, though not all of them. The sample has about 190,000 clones; approximately 80% are singletons. The sample taken for sequencing was PBMCs. Receptors were obtained from a man aged 18 to 30 in good health and CMV-seropositive. CDR3s include the opening cysteine and the closing phenylalanine or tryptophan. Each record gives: J gene, V gene, clone size, D gene, CDR3 protein, CDR3 DNA. D genes are given only for firm matches. Size is stated for part of the rows, as once, few or many counts, or as a class when the clone is expanded.

>TRBJ2-1|TRBV6-1|-|TRBD2
CASSEYGGGPFNEQFF
TGTGCCAGCAGTGAATATGGGGGAGGGCCTTTCAATGAGCAGTTCTTC
>TRBJ2-7|TRBV28|-|TRBD1
CASSFFGRGYEQYF
TGTGCCAGCAGTTTTTTTGGCAGGGGGTACGAGCAGTACTTC
>TRBJ2-3|TRBV27|-|-
CASSARASPMSDTQYF
TGTGCCAGCAGTGCCAGGGCCAGCCCGATGTCAGATACGCAGTATTTT
>TRBJ2-7|TRBV28|-|-
CASSTGLYEQYF
TGTGCCAGCAGCACAGGGTTGTACGAGCAGTACTTC
>TRBJ1-4|TRBV29-1|-|-
CSVGLRGEKLFF
TGCAGCGTTGGACTTAGAGGGGAAAAACTGTTTTTT
>TRBJ1-2|TRBV4-1|-|-
CASSQSTRQASNYGYTF
TGCGCCAGCAGCCAATCGACCCGACAGGCTTCTAACTATGGCTACACCTTC
>TRBJ2-1|TRBV7-9|-|-
CASSPAGEQFF
TGTGCCAGCAGCCCAGCGGGTGAGCAGTTCTTC
>TRBJ2-7|TRBV5-1|-|-
CASSSWEGGYGEQYF
TGCGCCAGCAGCTCCTGGGAGGGGGGATATGGTGAGCAGTACTTC
>TRBJ2-5|TRBV7-8|-|-
CASSLDEVQETQYF
TGTGCCAGCAGCTTAGACGAGGTCCAAGAGACCCAGTACTTC
>TRBJ2-1|TRBV9|-|-
CASSVDLLVLDEQFF
TGTGCCAGCAGCGTAGACCTATTAGTCCTGGATGAGCAGTTCTTC
>TRBJ2-3|TRBV9|-|-
CASSARLADTQYF
TGTGCCAGCAGCGCTCGACTCGCGGATACGCAGTATTTT
>TRBJ2-7|TRBV9|-|-
CASSPQRVGEQYF
TGTGCCAGCAGCCCTCAGAGGGTAGGCGAGCAGTACTTC
>TRBJ1-1|TRBV6-4|once|-
CASSARGQNTEAFF
TGTGCCAGCAGTGCGCGGGGGCAGAACACTGAAGCTTTCTTT
>TRBJ1-4|TRBV5-4|-|-
CASSFGATNEKLFF
TGTGCCAGCAGCTTCGGAGCAACTAATGAAAAACTGTTTTTT
>TRBJ2-7|TRBV4-2|-|TRBD1
CASSQPGTGAYEQYF
TGTGCCAGCAGCCAACCCGGGACAGGAGCCTACGAGCAGTACTTC
>TRBJ2-5|TRBV30|once|TRBD2
CAWSVRRGQETQYF
TGTGCCTGGAGTGTACGGCGGGGGCAAGAGACCCAGTACTTC
>TRBJ2-7|TRBV5-4|-|-
CASSLEGGVREQYF
TGTGCCAGCAGCTTGGAGGGGGGGGTTCGCGAGCAGTACTTC
>TRBJ2-7|TRBV19|-|TRBD2
CARRKREGSYEQYF
TGTGCCAGGCGAAAGCGGGAGGGCTCCTACGAGCAGTACTTC
>TRBJ1-1|TRBV14|-|-
CASSPSGRTEAFF
TGTGCCAGCAGCCCCTCTGGGAGGACTGAAGCTTTCTTT
>TRBJ2-1|TRBV15|-|-
CATSRGGAVAYNEQFF
TGTGCCACCAGCAGAGGGGGAGCGGTCGCGTACAATGAGCAGTTCTTC
>TRBJ2-7|TRBV30|-|TRBD2
CAWRPGTSSSYEQYF
TGTGCCTGGAGACCCGGGACTAGTTCCTCCTACGAGCAGTACTTC
>TRBJ1-1|TRBV7-6|-|-
CASSLNVFERAFF
TGTGCCAGCAGCTTAAATGTCTTCGAGAGAGCTTTCTTT
>TRBJ2-3|TRBV18|-|-
CASSPLGGSRTDTQYF
TGTGCCAGCTCACCACTAGGGGGATCTCGTACAGATACGCAGTATTTT
>TRBJ2-1|TRBV11-2|-|-
CASSLGEPSDEQFF
TGTGCCAGCAGCTTAGGTGAGCCCTCGGATGAGCAGTTCTTC
>TRBJ2-7|TRBV20-1|-|-
CSAPIHHEQYF
TGCAGTGCTCCGATACACCACGAGCAGTACTTC
>TRBJ1-2|TRBV29-1|-|TRBD1
CSVDEGQGGYGYTF
TGCAGCGTTGACGAAGGACAGGGGGGATATGGCTACACCTTC
>TRBJ1-4|TRBV30|-|-
CAWGQTNEKLFF
TGTGCCTGGGGACAAACTAATGAAAAACTGTTTTTT
>TRBJ2-1|TRBV5-4|-|TRBD2
CASSPQPAGAYNEQFF
TGTGCCAGCAGCCCTCAGCCAGCGGGAGCTTACAATGAGCAGTTCTTC
>TRBJ1-1|TRBV9|once|-
CASSVEGVLNTEAFF
TGTGCCAGCAGCGTAGAGGGAGTTTTGAACACTGAAGCTTTCTTT
>TRBJ2-1|TRBV29-1|-|TRBD1
CSVEWSDRGTYNEQFF
TGCAGCGTTGAATGGTCCGACAGGGGGACCTACAATGAGCAGTTCTTC
>TRBJ2-1|TRBV19|-|TRBD2
CASRPIAGEGDEQFF
TGTGCCAGTAGGCCAATAGCGGGAGAGGGCGATGAGCAGTTCTTC
>TRBJ2-2|TRBV30|-|-
CAWRPFSGSGELFF
TGTGCCTGGAGGCCCTTCTCGGGATCCGGGGAGCTGTTTTTT
>TRBJ2-7|TRBV9|-|TRBD2
CASSVGLAESSYEQYF
TGTGCCAGCAGCGTGGGACTAGCGGAGAGCTCCTACGAGCAGTACTTC
>TRBJ1-1|TRBV18|once|-
CASSLSLDRMNTEAFF
-
>TRBJ2-5|TRBV25-1|-|-
CASSEQRLAETQYF
TGTGCCAGCAGTGAACAGCGTCTGGCAGAGACCCAGTACTTC
>TRBJ1-2|TRBV7-9|few|TRBD1
CASSHWDSLNYGYTF
TGTGCCAGCAGCCACTGGGACAGCCTTAACTATGGCTACACCTTC
>TRBJ1-1|TRBV9|-|-
CASSTDGTMNTEAFF
TGTGCCAGCAGCACCGATGGCACTATGAACACTGAAGCTTTCTTT
>TRBJ2-7|TRBV28|-|TRBD1
CASSLGYQQGKYF
TGTGCCAGCAGTTTAGGGTACCAACAGGGGAAGTACTTC
>TRBJ1-5|TRBV29-1|few|TRBD1
CSVGTGNQPQHF
TGCAGCGTTGGGACAGGGAATCAGCCCCAGCATTTT
>TRBJ1-5|TRBV13|-|TRBD1
CASSLGTGGSNQPQHF
TGTGCCAGCAGCTTAGGGACAGGGGGGAGCAATCAGCCCCAGCATTTT
>TRBJ2-2|TRBV7-3|-|TRBD2
CASSSKRREGLFF
TGTGCCAGCAGCTCTAAACGGCGGGAGGGGCTGTTTTTT
>TRBJ2-5|TRBV4-2|-|TRBD2
CASSQEAGGRETQYF
TGTGCCAGCAGCCAAGAGGCGGGAGGGAGAGAGACCCAGTACTTC
>TRBJ2-7|TRBV27|-|-
CASRMTIGEQYF
TGTGCCAGCAGGATGACTATCGGAGAGCAGTACTTC
>TRBJ2-1|TRBV10-3|-|TRBD2
CAISVSGRARNEQFF
TGTGCCATCAGTGTAAGCGGGAGGGCCAGGAATGAGCAGTTCTTC
>TRBJ2-2|TRBV13|-|-
CASSRIASTGELFF
TGTGCCAGCAGCCGAATAGCTAGTACCGGGGAGCTGTTTTTT
>TRBJ2-7|TRBV4-2|-|TRBD2
CASRQDLVAGAWEQYF
TGTGCCAGCAGACAAGATCTGGTAGCGGGGGCCTGGGAGCAGTACTTC
>TRBJ1-5|TRBV21-1|-|-
CASSDRGEGEPQHF
TGTGCCAGCAGTGACAGGGGAGAGGGGGAGCCCCAGCATTTT
>TRBJ2-3|TRBV9|few|-
CASSLLPADTQYF
TGTGCCAGCAGCCTCCTTCCGGCAGATACGCAGTATTTT
>TRBJ1-2|TRBV6-5|-|-
CASSTPNYGYTF
TGTGCCAGCAGTACTCCGAACTATGGCTACACCTTC
>TRBJ2-3|TRBV27|-|-
CASSLLGRGGSGQYF
TGTGCCAGCAGTTTACTGGGTCGGGGAGGATCTGGGCAGTATTTT
>TRBJ2-7|TRBV25-1|once|TRBD1
CASSAPGTASYEQYF
TGTGCCAGCAGTGCCCCCGGGACAGCATCCTACGAGCAGTACTTC
>TRBJ2-3|TRBV9|-|-
CASSEGPEGPDTQYF
TGTGCCAGCAGCGAGGGCCCGGAGGGCCCAGATACGCAGTATTTT
>TRBJ1-2|TRBV2|once|TRBD1
CASIIPGQMASNYGYTF
TGTGCCAGCATTATTCCGGGACAGATGGCCTCTAACTATGGCTACACCTTC
>TRBJ2-1|TRBV27|-|TRBD2
CASSFLTSGISYNEQFF
TGTGCCAGCAGTTTCTTGACTAGCGGGATTTCCTACAATGAGCAGTTCTTC
>TRBJ2-7|TRBV15|-|-
CATSRDRMNDEQYF
TGTGCCACCAGCAGAGACAGGATGAATGACGAGCAGTACTTC